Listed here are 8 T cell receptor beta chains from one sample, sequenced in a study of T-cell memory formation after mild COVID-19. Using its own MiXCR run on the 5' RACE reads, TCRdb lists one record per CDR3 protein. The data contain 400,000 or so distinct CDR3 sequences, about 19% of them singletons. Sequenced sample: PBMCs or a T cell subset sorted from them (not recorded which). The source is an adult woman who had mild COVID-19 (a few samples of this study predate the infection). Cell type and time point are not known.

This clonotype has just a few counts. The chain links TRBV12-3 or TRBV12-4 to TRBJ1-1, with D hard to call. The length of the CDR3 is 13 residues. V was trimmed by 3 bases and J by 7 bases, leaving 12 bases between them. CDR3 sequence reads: CASSFSRGDEAFF. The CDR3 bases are TGTGCCAGCAGTTTCTCACGCGGGGATGAAGCTTTCTTT.

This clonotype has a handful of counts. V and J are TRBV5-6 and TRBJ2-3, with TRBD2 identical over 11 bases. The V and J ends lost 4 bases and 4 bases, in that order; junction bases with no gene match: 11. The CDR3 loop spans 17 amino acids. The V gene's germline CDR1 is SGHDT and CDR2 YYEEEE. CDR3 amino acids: CASSPTTSGAWPDTQYF. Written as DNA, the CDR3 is TGTGCCAGCAGCCCTACGACTAGCGGGGCCTGGCCAGATACGCAGTATTTT.

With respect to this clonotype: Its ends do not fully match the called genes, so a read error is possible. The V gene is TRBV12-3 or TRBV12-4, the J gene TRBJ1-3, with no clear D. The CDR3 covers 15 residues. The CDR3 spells CGSSPQTSSGNTIYF. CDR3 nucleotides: TGTGGCAGCAGTCCCCAGACAAGCTCTGGAAACACCATATATTTT.

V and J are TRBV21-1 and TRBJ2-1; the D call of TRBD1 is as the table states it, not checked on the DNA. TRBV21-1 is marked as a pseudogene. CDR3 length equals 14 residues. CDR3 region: CASSNCHRGKEQFF. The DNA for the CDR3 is TGTGCCAGCAGCAACTGCCACAGGGGGAAAGAGCAGTTCTTC.

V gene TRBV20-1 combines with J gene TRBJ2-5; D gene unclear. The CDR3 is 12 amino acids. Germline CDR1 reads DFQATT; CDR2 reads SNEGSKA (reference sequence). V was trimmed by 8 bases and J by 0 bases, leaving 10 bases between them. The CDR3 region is CSQTIHQETQYF. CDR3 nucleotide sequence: TGCAGTCAGACAATACACCAAGAGACCCAGTACTTC.

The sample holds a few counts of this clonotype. CDR3 bases: TGTGCCAGTAGTACGGGCTCCGAAGCTTTCTTT. This sequence encodes CASSTGSEAFF. The V and J genes are TRBV19 and TRBJ1-1; D remains unclear. CDR1 is LNHDA, CDR2 SQIVND, per germline (reference sequence). The V and J ends lost 4 bases and 8 bases respectively, with 8 bases between them. The CDR3 contains 11 residues.

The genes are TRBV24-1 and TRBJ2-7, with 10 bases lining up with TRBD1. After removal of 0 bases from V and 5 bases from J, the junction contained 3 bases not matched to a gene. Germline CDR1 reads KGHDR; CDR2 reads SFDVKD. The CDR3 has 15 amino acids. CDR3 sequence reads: CATSDLGTGENEQYF. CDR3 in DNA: TGTGCCACCAGTGATTTGGGGACAGGGGAGAACGAGCAGTACTTC.

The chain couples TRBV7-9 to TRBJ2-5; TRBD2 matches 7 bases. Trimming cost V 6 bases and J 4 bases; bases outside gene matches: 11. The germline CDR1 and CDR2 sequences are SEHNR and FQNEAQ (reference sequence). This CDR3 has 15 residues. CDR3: CASRPGLSPPETQYF. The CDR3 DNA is TGTGCCAGCAGGCCGGGACTATCCCCTCCAGAGACCCAGTACTTC.